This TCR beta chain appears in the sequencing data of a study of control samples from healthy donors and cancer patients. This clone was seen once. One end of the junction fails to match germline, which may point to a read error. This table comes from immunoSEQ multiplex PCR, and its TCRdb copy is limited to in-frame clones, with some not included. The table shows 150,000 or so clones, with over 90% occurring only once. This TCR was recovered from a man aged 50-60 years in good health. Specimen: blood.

The CDR3 reads CASRGSADTQYF. The DNA of the CDR3 is TGTGCTAGCAGGGGTTCAGCAGATACGCAGTATTTT. V is TRBV25-1 and J is TRBJ2-3; D is perhaps TRBD1 (6 bases). This CDR3 has 12 residues. The germline CDR1 and CDR2 sequences are MGHDK and SYGVNS.